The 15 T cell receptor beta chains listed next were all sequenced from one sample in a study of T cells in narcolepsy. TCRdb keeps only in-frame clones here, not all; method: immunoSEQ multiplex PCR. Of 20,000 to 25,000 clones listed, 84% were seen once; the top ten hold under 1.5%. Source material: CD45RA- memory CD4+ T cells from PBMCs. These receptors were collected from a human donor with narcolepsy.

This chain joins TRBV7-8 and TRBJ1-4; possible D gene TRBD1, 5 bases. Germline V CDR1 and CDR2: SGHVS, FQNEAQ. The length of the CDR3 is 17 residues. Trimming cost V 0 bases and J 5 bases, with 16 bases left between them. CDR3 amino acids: CASSLADPGRLNEKLFF. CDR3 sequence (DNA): TGTGCCAGCAGCTTAGCTGACCCGGGACGGCTGAATGAAAAACTGTTTTTT.

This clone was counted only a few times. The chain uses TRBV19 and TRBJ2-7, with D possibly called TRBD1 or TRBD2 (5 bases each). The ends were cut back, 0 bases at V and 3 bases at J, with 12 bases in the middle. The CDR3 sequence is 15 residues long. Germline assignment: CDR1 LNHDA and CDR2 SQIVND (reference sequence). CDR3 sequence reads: CASSIDLGRNYEQYF. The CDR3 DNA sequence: TGTGCCAGTAGTATAGATCTGGGACGGAACTACGAGCAGTACTTC.

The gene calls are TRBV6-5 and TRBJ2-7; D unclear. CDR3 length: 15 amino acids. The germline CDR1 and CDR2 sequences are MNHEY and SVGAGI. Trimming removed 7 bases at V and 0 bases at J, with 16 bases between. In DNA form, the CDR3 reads TGTGCCAGCAAGCCGGCAGGCCGTAGCTCCTACGAGCAGTACTTC. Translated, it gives CASKPAGRSSYEQYF.

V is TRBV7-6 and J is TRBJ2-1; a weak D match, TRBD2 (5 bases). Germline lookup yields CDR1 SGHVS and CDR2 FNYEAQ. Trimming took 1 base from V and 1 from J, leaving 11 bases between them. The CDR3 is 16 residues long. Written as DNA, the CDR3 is TGTGCCAGCAGCTTAGTCACGGGATTTTCCTACAATGAGCAGTTCTTC. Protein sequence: CASSLVTGFSYNEQFF.

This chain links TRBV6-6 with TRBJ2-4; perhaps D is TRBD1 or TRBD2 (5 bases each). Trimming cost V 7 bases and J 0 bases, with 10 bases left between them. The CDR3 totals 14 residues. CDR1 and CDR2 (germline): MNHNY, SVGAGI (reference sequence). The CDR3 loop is CASNAGTAKNIQYF. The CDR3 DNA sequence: TGTGCCAGCAATGCCGGGACAGCCAAAAACATTCAGTACTTC.

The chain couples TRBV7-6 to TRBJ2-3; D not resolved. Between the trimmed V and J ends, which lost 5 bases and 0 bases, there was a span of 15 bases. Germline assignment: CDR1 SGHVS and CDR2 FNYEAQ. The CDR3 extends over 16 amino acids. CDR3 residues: CASSPRTRMSTDTQYF. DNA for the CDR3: TGTGCCAGCAGCCCTAGGACCCGAATGAGCACAGATACGCAGTATTTT.

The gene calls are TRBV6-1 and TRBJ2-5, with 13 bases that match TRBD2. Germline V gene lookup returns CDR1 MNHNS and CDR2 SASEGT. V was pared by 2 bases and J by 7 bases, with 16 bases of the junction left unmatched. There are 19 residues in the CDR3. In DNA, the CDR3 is TGTGCCAGCAGTGAACAATTTGGGACTAGCGGGACAGGGGCCGGGACCCAGTACTTC. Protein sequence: CASSEQFGTSGTGAGTQYF.

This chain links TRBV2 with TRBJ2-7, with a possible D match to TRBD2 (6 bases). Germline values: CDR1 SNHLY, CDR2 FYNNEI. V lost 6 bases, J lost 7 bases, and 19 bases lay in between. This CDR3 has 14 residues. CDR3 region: CASRRDVPPSEQYF. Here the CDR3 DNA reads TGTGCCAGCAGGCGGGACGTTCCCCCATCTGAGCAGTACTTC.

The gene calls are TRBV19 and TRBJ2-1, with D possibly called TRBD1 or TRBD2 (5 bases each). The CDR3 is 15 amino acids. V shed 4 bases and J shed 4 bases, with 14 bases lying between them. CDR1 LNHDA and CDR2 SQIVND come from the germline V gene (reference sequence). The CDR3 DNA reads TGTGCCAGTAGTACGGGACGAATGGCTTACAATGAGCAGTTCTTC. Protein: CASSTGRMAYNEQFF. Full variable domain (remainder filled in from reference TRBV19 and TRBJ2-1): DGGITQSPKYLFRKEGQNVTLSCEQNLNHDAMYWYRQDPGQGLRLIYYSQIVNDFQKGDIAEGYSVSREKKESFPLTVTSAQKNPTAFYLCASSTGRMAYNEQFFGPGTRLTVL.

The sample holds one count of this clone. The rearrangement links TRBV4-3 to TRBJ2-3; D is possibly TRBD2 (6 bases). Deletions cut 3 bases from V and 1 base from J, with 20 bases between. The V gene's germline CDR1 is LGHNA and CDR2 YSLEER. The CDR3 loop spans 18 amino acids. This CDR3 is CASSQRDFLMSGTDTQYF. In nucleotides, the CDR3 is TGCGCCAGCAGCCAGAGGGACTTTCTCATGTCGGGCACAGATACGCAGTATTTT.

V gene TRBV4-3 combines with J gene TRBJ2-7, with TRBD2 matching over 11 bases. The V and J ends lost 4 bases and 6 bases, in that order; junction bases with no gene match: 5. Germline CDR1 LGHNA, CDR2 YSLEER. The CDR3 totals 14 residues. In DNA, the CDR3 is TGCGCCAGCAGCCCAACGACTAGCGGGGTCGAGCAGTACTTC. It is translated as CASSPTTSGVEQYF.

In nucleotides, the CDR3 is TGTGCCAGCAGCTTATTATCGGGTAGGGGGCGCAGTACAGATACGCAGTATTTT. Amino acid sequence: CASSLLSGRGRSTDTQYF. The V gene is TRBV7-2, the J gene TRBJ2-3, with TRBD1 matching 7 bases. Germline loops: CDR1 SGHTA, CDR2 FQGNSA. The CDR3 contains 18 residues. J was trimmed by 3 bases and V by 2 bases; bases with no gene match: 14.

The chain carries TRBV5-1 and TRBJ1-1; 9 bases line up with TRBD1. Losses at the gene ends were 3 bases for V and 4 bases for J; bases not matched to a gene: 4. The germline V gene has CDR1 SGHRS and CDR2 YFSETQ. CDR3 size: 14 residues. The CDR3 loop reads CASSSQGAGTEAFF. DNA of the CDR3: TGCGCCAGCAGCTCACAGGGGGCAGGCACTGAAGCTTTCTTT.

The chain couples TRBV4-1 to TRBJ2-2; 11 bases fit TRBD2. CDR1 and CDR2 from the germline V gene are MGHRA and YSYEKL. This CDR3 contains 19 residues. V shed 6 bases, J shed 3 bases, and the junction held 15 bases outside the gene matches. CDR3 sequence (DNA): TGCGCCAGCAGTCCCTATACCGGGACTAGCGGAAAATACACCGGGGAGCTGTTTTTT. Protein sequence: CASSPYTGTSGKYTGELFF.

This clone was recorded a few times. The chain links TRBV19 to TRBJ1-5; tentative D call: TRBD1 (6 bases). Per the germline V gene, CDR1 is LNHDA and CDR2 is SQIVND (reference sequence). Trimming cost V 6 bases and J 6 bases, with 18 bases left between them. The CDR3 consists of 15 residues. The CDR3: CASRPQGGRSQPQHF. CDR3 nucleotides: TGTGCCAGTAGACCACAGGGTGGCCGGAGTCAGCCCCAGCATTTT.